Detailed here is one T cell receptor beta chain. Data came from immunoSEQ multiplex PCR; TCRdb stores just in-frame clones and leaves some out. Of about 63,000 clones in the sample, around 86% are singletons; the top ten hold around 5%. The data belong to a study of technical replicates of blood from several donors. CDR1 is MGHRA and CDR2 is YSYEKL in the germline V gene. V was trimmed by 2 bases and J by 9 bases, leaving 14 bases between them. The CDR3 loop spans 14 amino acids. The J gene is TRBJ2-1, the V gene TRBV4-1; tentatively, D is TRBD2 (6 bases). This sequence was found in a human donor in good health. Some clones in this sample may be carry-over from other donors' samples. The sequencing input was PBMCs. CDR3 DNA: TGCGCCAGCAGCCAATTGGGGGGATCGAGTGAGCAGTTCTTC. It yields the protein CASSQLGGSSEQFF.